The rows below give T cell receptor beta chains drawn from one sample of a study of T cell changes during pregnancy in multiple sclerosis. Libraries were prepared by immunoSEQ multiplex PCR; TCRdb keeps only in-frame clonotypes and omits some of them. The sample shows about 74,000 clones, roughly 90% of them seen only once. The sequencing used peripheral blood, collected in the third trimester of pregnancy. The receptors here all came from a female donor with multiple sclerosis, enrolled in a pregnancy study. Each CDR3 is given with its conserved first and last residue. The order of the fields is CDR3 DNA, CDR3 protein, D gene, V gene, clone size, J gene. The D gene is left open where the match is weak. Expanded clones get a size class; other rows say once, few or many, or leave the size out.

TGTGCCTGGAGTGTAGGGGCAGGGACCTACGAGCAGTACTTC | CAWSVGAGTYEQYF | . | TRBV30 | . | TRBJ2-7
TGTGCCAGCTCACCACTTCAGGGCCCGGGGAACACTGAAGCTTTCTTT | CASSPLQGPGNTEAFF | . | TRBV18 | . | TRBJ1-1
TGTGCCAGCAGCGTAGTCCCCGGGACAGGGGAAGCTTTCTTT | CASSVVPGTGEAFF | TRBD1 | TRBV9 | . | TRBJ1-1
TGTGCCAGCAGTTCAGGGAGGACTGCTGATGGCTACACCTTC | CASSSGRTADGYTF | . | TRBV6-4 | once | TRBJ1-2
TGTGCCAGCAGCTTAAATCGTGGAAACACCATATATTTT | CASSLNRGNTIYF | . | TRBV7-2 | . | TRBJ1-3
TGTGCCAGCACTCCCGTCGGGGGGCAAAGTGAAGCTTTCTTT | CASTPVGGQSEAFF | . | TRBV28 | . | TRBJ1-1
TGCAGCGCAGGGGGTGGGGAAGAGAGATACACCTTC | CSAGGGEERYTF | TRBD1 | TRBV29-1 | . | TRBJ1-2
TGTGCCAGCAGTTTCAGGACAGACTATGGCTACACCTTC | CASSFRTDYGYTF | . | TRBV27 | once | TRBJ1-2
TGTGCCAGCAGCTTAGATGTGCGGAAGACCCAGTACTTC | CASSLDVRKTQYF | . | TRBV7-2 | . | TRBJ2-5
TGTGCCAGCAGTTTGGGACTAGTACCAAACAATGAGCAGTTCTTC | CASSLGLVPNNEQFF | TRBD2 | TRBV27 | . | TRBJ2-1
TGTGCCAGCAGCTCACAGGGGGCCCAGGGTGAAAAACTGTTTTTT | CASSSQGAQGEKLFF | TRBD1 | TRBV6-6 | . | TRBJ1-4
TGTGCCAGCAGTTCTAGTTGGCGCACTGAAGCTTTCTTT | CASSSSWRTEAFF | . | TRBV6-5 | . | TRBJ1-1
TGCGCCAGCAGCCAAGTATACAGTCAAGAGACCCAGTACTTC | CASSQVYSQETQYF | . | TRBV4-1 | . | TRBJ2-5
TGTGCCAGCAGCCTACAGGGGATCACTGAAGCTTTCTTT | CASSLQGITEAFF | TRBD1 | TRBV14 | few | TRBJ1-1
TGCGCCAGCAGCTTGGTTGCGGGGGGGCCAGGGAATGAGCAGTTCTTC | CASSLVAGGPGNEQFF | TRBD2 | TRBV5-1 | . | TRBJ2-1
TGTGCCAGCTCTGAGTCGGGGGGGGGAGGCAACACAGATACGCAGTATTTT | CASSESGGGGNTDTQYF | TRBD2 | TRBV9 | . | TRBJ2-3
TGTGCCAGCTCAAGATCTTCAGGGGAAAAACTGTTTTTT | CASSRSSGEKLFF | . | TRBV18 | . | TRBJ1-4
TGTGCCAGCTCTTCAGGGACAGGAGACTATGGCTACACCTTC | CASSSGTGDYGYTF | TRBD1 | TRBV18 | . | TRBJ1-2
TGTGCCAGCAGCACAGGGGTTAACTATGGCTACACCTTC | CASSTGVNYGYTF | TRBD1 | TRBV7-9 | . | TRBJ1-2
TGTGCCAGCAGTAGGTCTTCCCGGGATTCACCCCTCCACTTT | CASSRSSRDSPLHF | . | TRBV6-5 | . | TRBJ1-6
TGTGCCAGCAGTTCCCACTTTACTATAAACACCATATATTTT | CASSSHFTINTIYF | . | TRBV28 | few | TRBJ1-3
TGTGCCAGCAGCTTAAGAACCCACTTTGAACGTGGTAGCTCCTACAATGAGCAGTTCTTC | CASSLRTHFERGSSYNEQFF | . | TRBV7-3 | once | TRBJ2-1
TGTGCCAGCAGTTTATCGGGACACCTTTACGAGCAGTACTTC | CASSLSGHLYEQYF | . | TRBV27 | . | TRBJ2-7
TGTGCCGGAACAGTCTACAATGAGCAGTTCTTC | CAGTVYNEQFF | . | TRBV30 | . | TRBJ2-1
TGCGCCAGCAGCCAAGTGGGGACTAGCGGGGGGGTTGCAGATACGCAGTATTTT | CASSQVGTSGGVADTQYF | TRBD2 | TRBV4-1 | . | TRBJ2-3
TGTGCCAGCTCACCCACCCCCACGGACAGGGGGCAAGGCTACACCTTC | CASSPTPTDRGQGYTF | TRBD1 | TRBV18 | . | TRBJ1-2
TGTGCCAGCAGCCCAGGGGGACTCCTCTATGGCTACACCTTC | CASSPGGLLYGYTF | TRBD1 | TRBV7-3 | few | TRBJ1-2
TGTGCCAGCAGCTCGGGACAGGGGGTGGAGGGCTACACCTTC | CASSSGQGVEGYTF | TRBD1 | TRBV7-2 | . | TRBJ1-2
TGTGCCAGCAGCCCCTTCTCTTCAGGCGAGCAGTACTTC | CASSPFSSGEQYF | . | TRBV13 | . | TRBJ2-7
TGCGCCAGCAGCCCATTTGGGGACATCACATTAGGGTACGAGCAGTACTTC | CASSPFGDITLGYEQYF | . | TRBV5-1 | . | TRBJ2-7
TGTGCCATCAGTGAAACAGGGACAACCCAGCCCCAGCATTTT | CAISETGTTQPQHF | . | TRBV10-3 | . | TRBJ1-5
TGTGCCAGCTCCCTAGGAAACCAAGAGACCCAGTACTTC | CASSLGNQETQYF | . | TRBV18 | . | TRBJ2-5
TGTGCCAGCAGCCCGGGGGGAGGCAGGGAGTACACCGGGGAGCTGTTTTTT | CASSPGGGREYTGELFF | TRBD2 | TRBV11-3 | . | TRBJ2-2
TGTGCCAGCAGCTCGGTGGTTCGCAATGAGCAGTTCTTC | CASSSVVRNEQFF | . | TRBV7-2 | . | TRBJ2-1
TGCAGCGTGGGGGGACAGGGTTACAATGAGCAGTTCTTC | CSVGGQGYNEQFF | TRBD1 | TRBV29-1 | . | TRBJ2-1
TGCAGCGTTGAAAGGCAGGCGCCCACAGATACGCAGTATTTT | CSVERQAPTDTQYF | . | TRBV29-1 | . | TRBJ2-3
TGTGCCAGCAGTGAAGAGGGCAGGGGGCTCTATGGCTACACCTTC | CASSEEGRGLYGYTF | TRBD1 | TRBV2 | . | TRBJ1-2
TGTGCCAGCAGCTTAGACGGCAGACTTTACAACAATGAGCAGTTCTTC | CASSLDGRLYNNEQFF | . | TRBV7-8 | . | TRBJ2-1
TGTGCCAGCAGCGTAAGAAGGGAGGGGAGAGATACGCAGTATTTT | CASSVRREGRDTQYF | TRBD2 | TRBV9 | . | TRBJ2-3
TGCAGCGTTAGGACAGGGGGGATCACCGGGGAGCTGTTTTTT | CSVRTGGITGELFF | TRBD1 | TRBV29-1 | few | TRBJ2-2
TGTGCCAGCAGCTTGGGGACTAGCGGGTACACAGATACGCAGTATTTT | CASSLGTSGYTDTQYF | TRBD2 | TRBV5-4 | once | TRBJ2-3
TGCGCCAGCAGTGAGCCTTGGACAGGGAAGGATGGCTACACCTTC | CASSEPWTGKDGYTF | TRBD1 | TRBV10-2 | . | TRBJ1-2
TGTGCCAGCAGCTTATCAGGGGACTATAATTCACCCCTCCACTTT | CASSLSGDYNSPLHF | . | TRBV7-2 | once | TRBJ1-6
TGCAGCGTTGCCCGGGGGGTGGAGGAAAAACTGTTTTTT | CSVARGVEEKLFF | . | TRBV29-1 | . | TRBJ1-4
TGTGCCAGCAGTGGAAGTGCCTGGGGACAGGGTTTGGACATTCAGTACTTC | CASSGSAWGQGLDIQYF | TRBD1 | TRBV25-1 | . | TRBJ2-4
TGCGCCAGCAGCCAACTGGGGGCTTCCTACGAGCAGTACTTC | CASSQLGASYEQYF | . | TRBV4-1 | . | TRBJ2-7